One sample yielded the 5 T cell receptor beta chains listed below, sequenced in a study of CD8 T cells in ankylosing spondylitis. TCRdb re-called the 5' RACE reads through MiXCR, storing one row per CDR3 protein. In the table there are tens of thousands of distinct CDR3 sequences, 7.2% of which are singletons. The specimen sequenced was blood, either unsorted or a sorted T cell fraction (not recorded which). Source of these receptors: a male donor with ankylosing spondylitis or in good health (not recorded which).

This clonotype has a count of ten or more. The chain recombines TRBV24-1 with TRBJ2-1; no clear D gene. Trimming pared 0 bases from V and 10 bases from J, leaving 15 bases between. This CDR3 is 15 amino acids long. Germline V gene sequence: CDR1 KGHDR, CDR2 SFDVKD. The chain's CDR3 is CATSDLNGRPREQFF. The CDR3 DNA follows: TGTGCCACCAGTGATTTGAATGGGCGTCCCAGGGAGCAGTTCTTC.

The V and J genes are TRBV18 and TRBJ2-1; 9 bases are a match to TRBD2. The CDR3 contains 16 residues. Germline CDR1 reads KGHSH; CDR2 reads LQKENI. V was pared by 0 bases and J by 2 bases, with 2 bases of the junction left unmatched. CDR3 loop: CASSPPSGSPYNEQFF. DNA of the CDR3: TGTGCCAGCTCACCACCTAGCGGGAGCCCCTACAATGAGCAGTTCTTC.

This clonotype appeared many times. V and J are TRBV9 and TRBJ2-1, with 8 bases identical to TRBD2. Trimming at V came to 1 base and at J to 6 bases, leaving 6 bases not matched to a gene. The CDR3 extends over 15 amino acids. Per germline, CDR1 SGDLS and CDR2 YYNGEE. CDR3 residues: CASSVMGLEGNEQFF. The CDR3 nucleotides read TGTGCCAGCAGCGTAATGGGACTAGAAGGCAATGAGCAGTTCTTC. The variable domain in full, completed from reference TRBV9 and TRBJ2-1, reads DSGVTQTPKHLITATGQRVTLRCSPRSGDLSVYWYQQSLDQGLQFLIQYYNGEERAKGNILERFSAQQFPDLHSELNLSSLELGDSALYFCASSVMGLEGNEQFFGPGTRLTVL.

The chain carries TRBV7-9 and TRBJ2-7; 7 nucleotides agree with TRBD1. The CDR3 covers 14 residues. The germline V gene encodes CDR1 SEHNR and CDR2 FQNEAQ (reference sequence). The V segment lost 5 bases and the J segment 2 bases; nucleotides outside the gene matches: 6. The CDR3 loop is CASSPGTDPYEQYF. Here the CDR3 DNA reads TGTGCCAGCAGCCCCGGGACAGATCCCTACGAGCAGTACTTC.

By its share, this clonotype is medium-sized. The chain joins TRBV7-6 to TRBJ2-1, with 9 bases aligning to TRBD2. CDR3 size: 16 residues. Germline V CDR1 and CDR2: SGHVS, FNYEAQ. With V trimmed by 1 base and J by 4 bases, 5 bases remained unmatched. The CDR3 nucleotides read TGTGCCAGCAGCTTAGTCACTAGCGGGTATTACAATGAGCAGTTCTTC. Its protein product is CASSLVTSGYYNEQFF.